This T cell receptor beta chain was identified in a study of PD-L1 blockade in urothelial cancer (dated by TCRdb to 2017 to 2019). With regard to the full study: All patients started therapy around 2014 and received atezolizumab 1,200 mg intravenously every 3 weeks. Durable clinical benefit was defined as progression-free survival longer than 6 months, and TCR features were also tested against progression-free and overall survival. Patients had an ECOG performance status of 0 or 1 and had received between 0 and 3 prior chemotherapy regimens. The study was an exploratory multi-omic analysis of somatic, immune and clinical correlates of response to PD-L1 blockade with atezolizumab in urothelial cancer. Nine patients achieved durable clinical benefit and approximately 20 did not. TCR sequencing covered pretreatment tumor samples and matched, serially collected peripheral blood taken before and after atezolizumab treatment. Blood samples gave a median of around 140,000 T cells and 80,000 or so unique TCRs, with a median clonality of about 0.078. In the same patients, whole exome sequencing and RNA sequencing of pretreatment tumors were performed in addition to TCR sequencing. Blood samples were analyzed at two time points: 3 weeks after treatment start (second dose) and 6 weeks after treatment start. Approximately 30 patients had pretreatment blood TCR-seq, 24 had at least one posttreatment blood collection, and 24 had tumor TCR-seq. About 85% of the 29 patients were identified as males with urothelial cancer of bladder origin, and a prior smoking history was reported by 18 of 29 patients.

The time point label here, explained by the study, means: pretreatment peripheral blood. A cohort of more than 25 patients with locally advanced or metastatic urothelial carcinoma, treated at Memorial Sloan Kettering on a trial protocol, was included. Peripheral blood mononuclear cells were collected from each patient pretreatment and during treatment, giving between 1 and 8 total time points per patient. The Qiagen DNeasy Blood extraction kit was used to purify genomic DNA from total PBMCs and from tumor samples. PBMCs were collected pretreatment and during treatment and were isolated and stored as previously described. Results the study describes overall, beyond this receptor: Improved progression-free and overall survival was associated with having pretreatment peripheral blood TCR clonality below the median. At 3 weeks after the start of treatment, tumor-associated TCR clones in peripheral blood had expanded more in patients with durable benefit (n of about 20, p = 0.022). Because the sample size was small (n ≈ 30) and many of the analyses were exploratory, the results are meant to be hypothesis-generating.

This clone has a handful of counts. Its target antigen remains unknown. One base away there is no much larger clone; base qualities are not given. Synthetic TCR analog templates were spiked into each PCR so that absolute template abundance could be estimated from read counts. The immunoSEQ assay was used to amplify TCRbeta CDR3 regions from genomic DNA with bias-controlled V and J gene primers. Sequencing of rearranged TCRbeta segments was done at approximately 20X coverage. Per the authors' processing: Sequencing errors were corrected by clustering, and CDR3s were annotated against IMGT so that V, D and J genes could be assigned. Out-of-frame and stop-codon sequences were excluded, and only productive TCRbeta rearrangements were used in downstream analyses. To compute clonality, Shannon entropy was normalized by the log of the number of unique productive sequences and then subtracted from one. Clones differing between time points or between blood and tumor were identified using Fisher's exact test with Benjamini-Hochberg correction, with an adjusted p below 0.01 applied as the threshold. TCRdb's version of the immuneACCESS table is confined to in-frame rearrangements and falls short of the full clone set. An unresolved V gene accounts for under half of the shortfall where checked; the remainder is of unknown origin. V, J and clone size reflect that table, while D and trimming were determined from the DNA. Present in this sample are approximately 94,000 clones, over 75% of which were seen just once. The ten largest make up 1.5% to 2.5% of the sample.

The receptor was isolated from a man between 60 and 70 years old with urothelial cancer. The source material was PBMCs, sampled around atezolizumab (anti-PD-L1) treatment.

The encoded CDR3 is CASRKQGAGEQFF. The nucleotide sequence reads TGTGCCAGCAGGAAACAGGGGGCTGGTGAGCAGTTCTTC. Recombination linked TRBV27 to TRBJ2-1, with 9 middle bases fitting TRBD1. Taken from cysteine to phenylalanine, the CDR3 has 13 residues. Just the 39-base CDR3 DNA is kept, in frame starting at base 1. Taken from the germline V gene (reference sequence), the CDR1 and CDR2 loops are MNHEY and SMNVEV. V has 6 bases trimmed and J has 9 bases trimmed; junction bases matching no gene number 6.